The 27 T cell receptor beta chains below were found in one sample sequenced in a study of blood T cell repertoires in COVID-19. Profiling relied on immunoSEQ multiplex PCR, and the TCRdb table lists in-frame clones only, not all of them. The data show fewer than 250,000 clones, about 85% seen once. Specimen: peripheral blood. The receptors here all came from a man aged 60 to 75 with COVID-19, enrolled during active disease.

The J gene is TRBJ2-1, the V gene TRBV28; D perhaps matches TRBD2 (6 bases). V lost 8 bases to trimming and J lost 4 bases, with 15 bases between them. CDR1 is MDHEN, CDR2 SYDVKM, per germline. CDR3 size: 14 residues. Here the CDR3 reads CASLASVSYNEQFF. The DNA for the CDR3 is TGTGCCAGCTTAGCTAGCGTTTCATACAATGAGCAGTTCTTC.

The rearrangement uses TRBV18 and TRBJ2-1, with D perhaps matching TRBD2 (6 bases). Per the germline V gene, CDR1 is KGHSH and CDR2 is LQKENI. The CDR3 sequence is 15 residues long. V was cut by 3 bases and J by 10 bases, with 19 bases left in between. The CDR3 coding sequence is TGTGCCAGCTCACCCAAGGTAGAGGGAGGAAAAGAGCAGTTCTTC. Translated, it gives CASSPKVEGGKEQFF.

A remark on this clone: Other DNA sequences from this sample encode an identical CDR3 as well. This rearrangement joins TRBV19 to TRBJ2-5; D unresolved. Germline lookup yields CDR1 LNHDA and CDR2 SQIVND (reference sequence). V shed 5 bases and J shed 5 bases, with 6 bases lying between them. The CDR3 covers 11 residues. CDR3 in DNA: TGTGCCAGTAGTTCACTGGAGACCCAGTACTTC. Protein product: CASSSLETQYF.

Points on this clone: Other DNA sequences within the sample encode an identical CDR3. The chain recombines TRBV5-1 with TRBJ1-3; D not resolved. CDR1 is SGHRS, CDR2 YFSETQ, per germline. Trimming removed 0 bases from V and 4 bases from J, with 8 bases in between. The CDR3 is made up of 14 amino acids. DNA for the CDR3: TGCGCCAGCAGCTTGGTGGAGTCCGGAAACACCATATATTTT. Encoded protein: CASSLVESGNTIYF.

The V and J genes are TRBV20-1 and TRBJ1-1; tentatively, D is TRBD1 (5 bases). This CDR3 is 15 amino acids long. V was cut by 3 bases and J by 2 bases, with 16 bases left in between. CDR1 DFQATT and CDR2 SNEGSKA come from the germline V gene (reference sequence). Here the CDR3 DNA reads TGCAGTGCTAGTTCTACAGGTGGGGTTAACACTGAAGCTTTCTTT. Translated, it gives CSASSTGGVNTEAFF.

The rearrangement uses TRBV10-3 and TRBJ1-5; D might be TRBD1 (5 bases). The CDR3 has 16 amino acids. Between the trimmed V and J ends, which lost 0 bases and 1 base, there was a span of 10 bases. Germline V gene sequence: CDR1 ENHRY, CDR2 SYGVKD. CDR3 loop: CAISESGPGSNQPQHF. The CDR3 DNA follows: TGTGCCATCAGTGAGTCGGGGCCAGGGAGCAATCAGCCCCAGCATTTT.

In this sample, this clone turned up a few times. This chain uses TRBV7-2 with TRBJ1-2; 9 bases align to TRBD1. CDR3 length: 16 residues. J was trimmed by 5 bases and V by 1 base; bases with no gene match: 8. Looked up from germline, CDR1 is SGHTA and CDR2 is FQGNSA. CDR3 sequence reads: CASSLEGTGKGYGYTF. The CDR3 bases are TGTGCCAGCAGCTTAGAAGGGACAGGGAAGGGGTATGGCTACACCTTC.

V is TRBV27 and J is TRBJ1-6, with TRBD1 identical over 7 bases. Germline V gene data show CDR1 as MNHEY and CDR2 as SMNVEV (reference sequence). The CDR3 runs 17 residues. V lost 8 bases, J lost 0 bases, and 10 bases stayed unmatched. CDR3: CASSWGQPSSYNSPLHF. CDR3 coding DNA: TGTGCCAGCTCCTGGGGACAGCCGAGCTCCTATAATTCACCCCTCCACTTT.

The chain combines TRBV27 with TRBJ1-4; D is undetermined. Trimming removed 6 bases at V and 8 bases at J, with 10 bases between. The CDR3 totals 12 residues. Germline lookup yields CDR1 MNHEY and CDR2 SMNVEV (reference sequence). CDR3 DNA: TGTGCCAGCAGCCTCCCGGGGGAAAAACTGTTTTTT. Translation gives CASSLPGEKLFF.

The genes are TRBV6-5 and TRBJ1-6; D remains ambiguous. Germline values: CDR1 MNHEY, CDR2 SVGAGI. This CDR3 contains 13 residues. V lost 5 bases and J lost 10, with 12 bases in between. CDR3 sequence (DNA): TGTGCCAGCAGTCCCCGGGATCTATCACCCCTCCACTTT. Residues: CASSPRDLSPLHF.

The chain uses TRBV27 and TRBJ1-1; TRBD1 is a possible D gene (6 bases). Between the trimmed V and J ends, which lost 7 bases and 2 bases, there was a span of 11 bases. The CDR3 is 13 amino acids. The germline V gene has CDR1 MNHEY and CDR2 SMNVEV (reference sequence). CDR3 nucleotides: TGTGCCAGCAAAGGGGGAGCTAACACTGAAGCTTTCTTT. Encoded protein: CASKGGANTEAFF.

V and J are TRBV7-2 and TRBJ1-5, with 7 bases matching TRBD1. Losses at the gene ends were 0 bases for V and 2 bases for J; bases not matched to a gene: 1. The germline V gene encodes CDR1 SGHTA and CDR2 FQGNSA. The CDR3 sequence is 15 residues long. CDR3 residues: CASSLAGGGNQPQHF. The CDR3 DNA follows: TGTGCCAGCAGCTTAGCAGGGGGCGGCAATCAGCCCCAGCATTTT.

The chain is built from TRBV12-3 or TRBV12-4 and TRBJ1-6; D remains ambiguous. V shed 6 bases and J shed 12 bases, with 15 bases lying between them. The CDR3 extends over 13 amino acids. Written as DNA, the CDR3 is TGTGCCAGCAGCCGACTGCCTAGTCGACCCCTCCACTTT. It translates to CASSRLPSRPLHF.

The V and J genes are TRBV5-6 and TRBJ2-1; 7 nucleotides match TRBD2. The ends lost 1 base at V and 2 bases at J; junction bases unmatched: 3. This CDR3 is 15 amino acids long. CDR1 is SGHDT and CDR2 is YYEEEE in the germline V gene. CDR3 protein: CASSLFLAAYNEQFF. For the CDR3, the DNA is TGTGCCAGCAGCTTGTTTCTAGCGGCCTACAATGAGCAGTTCTTC. Using reference TRBV5-6 and TRBJ2-1 for the parts outside the CDR3, the full variable domain is DAGVTQSPTHLIKTRGQQVTLRCSPKSGHDTVSWYQQALGQGPQFIFQYYEEEERQRGNFPDRFSGHQFPNYSSELNVNALLLGDSALYLCASSLFLAAYNEQFFGPGTRLTVL.

As DNA, the CDR3 is TGTGCCAGCAAACTAGCGCCAAGTTCCTACGAGCAGTACTTC. Amino acid sequence: CASKLAPSSYEQYF. This chain connects TRBV19 to TRBJ2-7; 7 nucleotides align to TRBD2. This CDR3 has 14 residues. Trimming removed 9 bases from V and 1 base from J; junction bases left unmatched: 9. Germline V gene data show CDR1 as LNHDA and CDR2 as SQIVND (reference sequence).

This chain uses TRBV4-3 with TRBJ2-7; 7 bases fit TRBD1. Germline V lookup: CDR1 LGHNA, CDR2 YSLEER. This CDR3 contains 13 residues. V was pared by 5 bases and J by 6 bases, with 7 bases of the junction left unmatched. The CDR3 region has the DNA TGCGCCAGCAGCACCTACAGGGGATCCGAGCAGTACTTC. It codes for CASSTYRGSEQYF.

The chain recombines TRBV5-1 with TRBJ2-5, with 9 bases lining up with TRBD2. Germline-derived CDR1 and CDR2 are SGHRS and YFSETQ. With 0 bases clipped from V and 2 bases from J, the junction kept 5 bases outside the gene matches. This CDR3 has 16 amino acids. The CDR3 here is CASSLAPSGKQETQYF. DNA of the CDR3: TGCGCCAGCAGCTTGGCGCCTAGCGGGAAACAAGAGACCCAGTACTTC.

The chain recombines TRBV28 with TRBJ1-1; 8 nucleotides match TRBD1. This CDR3 region has 11 residues. V shed 8 bases, J shed 14 bases, and the junction held 10 bases outside the gene matches. The germline gives CDR1 MDHEN, CDR2 SYDVKM. CDR3 DNA sequence: TGTGCCAGCCTTAGGCAGGGGGCATCGTTCTTT. Translated: CASLRQGASFF.

The V gene is TRBV5-4, the J gene TRBJ2-2; 15 nucleotides align to TRBD2. V lost 4 bases to trimming and J lost 6 bases; unmatched junction nucleotides: 7. The CDR3 covers 17 residues. The germline gives CDR1 SGHNT, CDR2 YYREEE (reference sequence). The CDR3 DNA reads TGTGCCAGCAGCGCAGGACTAGCGGGAGGGCCGTCCGGGGAGCTGTTTTTT. Its translation: CASSAGLAGGPSGELFF.

This chain uses TRBV29-1 with TRBJ2-7; 14 bases are shared with TRBD2. V lost 4 bases to trimming and J lost 3 bases; unmatched junction nucleotides: 8. This CDR3 is 16 amino acids long. Germline CDR1 is SQVTM and CDR2 is ANQGSEA. CDR3 sequence: CSVARGLAGAFYEQYF. The CDR3 DNA sequence: TGCAGCGTTGCCCGGGGACTAGCGGGAGCGTTCTACGAGCAGTACTTC.

The V call is TRBV5-1, the J call TRBJ2-1; D is perhaps TRBD1 (5 bases). V was pared by 4 bases and J by 0 bases, with 14 bases between. The CDR3 loop spans 16 amino acids. Germline CDR1 and CDR2: SGHRS and YFSETQ. CDR3 DNA: TGCGCCAGCAGCGTGGAACAGGCCAGCTCCTACAATGAGCAGTTCTTC. Its protein product is CASSVEQASSYNEQFF.

V gene TRBV27 combines with J gene TRBJ1-6; tentative D call: TRBD1 (6 bases). Germline V gives CDR1 MNHEY, CDR2 SMNVEV (reference sequence). V was trimmed by 3 bases and J by 5 bases, leaving 14 bases between them. The CDR3 sequence is 16 residues long. For the CDR3, the DNA is TGTGCCAGCAGTTTCCTAGACAGGAGAGATAATTCACCCCTCCACTTT. Translated: CASSFLDRRDNSPLHF.

The chain joins TRBV10-3 to TRBJ2-7; perhaps TRBD2 as D (6 bases). The germline V and J ends were trimmed by 6 bases and 7 bases, with 19 bases remaining between them. The germline V gene has CDR1 ENHRY and CDR2 SYGVKD. CDR3 size: 14 residues. CDR3 protein: CAISPLGGAEEQYF. For the CDR3, the DNA is TGTGCCATCAGCCCCTTGGGGGGAGCGGAGGAGCAGTACTTC.

The V call is TRBV10-3, the J call TRBJ1-2; D is undetermined. This CDR3 spans 13 amino acids. Germline V gene lookup returns CDR1 ENHRY and CDR2 SYGVKD. V was pared by 2 bases and J by 6 bases, with 10 bases between. This chain's CDR3 is CAISEMAGNGYTF. The CDR3 DNA reads as TGTGCCATCAGTGAGATGGCAGGCAATGGCTACACCTTC.

V and J are TRBV29-1 and TRBJ2-1, with 9 bases fitting TRBD2. The junction had 9 bases not matched to a gene; V was cut back by 5 bases and J by 7 bases. The CDR3 has 14 amino acids. CDR1 SQVTM and CDR2 ANQGSEA come from the germline V gene. CDR3 sequence: CSVSGTSRINEQFF. The CDR3 coding sequence is TGCAGCGTTTCCGGGACTAGCCGGATAAATGAGCAGTTCTTC.

V is TRBV18 and J is TRBJ2-3, with TRBD1 matching over 7 bases. J was trimmed by 1 base and V by 3 bases; bases with no gene match: 7. The CDR3 runs 16 residues. CDR1 and CDR2 from the germline V gene are KGHSH and LQKENI. CDR3 loop: CASSPTPGTGTDTQYF. CDR3 DNA: TGTGCCAGCTCACCGACCCCCGGGACAGGCACAGATACGCAGTATTTT.

Here the CDR3 DNA reads TGTGCCAGCAGCTTTAGGCGGTATAATTCACCCCTCCACTTT. Protein: CASSFRRYNSPLHF. The chain recombines TRBV5-8 with TRBJ1-6; D unclear. Trimming removed 2 bases from V and 4 bases from J, with 7 bases in between. The length of the CDR3 is 14 residues. CDR1 and CDR2 (germline): SGHTS, YDEGEE.